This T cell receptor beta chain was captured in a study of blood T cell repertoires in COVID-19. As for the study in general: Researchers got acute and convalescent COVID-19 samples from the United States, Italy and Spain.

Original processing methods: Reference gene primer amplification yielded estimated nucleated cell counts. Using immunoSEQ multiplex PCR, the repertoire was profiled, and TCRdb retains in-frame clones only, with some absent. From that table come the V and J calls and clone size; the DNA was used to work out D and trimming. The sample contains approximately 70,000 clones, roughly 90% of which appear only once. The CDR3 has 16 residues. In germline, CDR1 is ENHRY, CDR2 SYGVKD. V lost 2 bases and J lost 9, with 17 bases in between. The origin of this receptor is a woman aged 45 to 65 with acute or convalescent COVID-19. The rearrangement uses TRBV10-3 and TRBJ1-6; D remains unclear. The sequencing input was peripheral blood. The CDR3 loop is CAISERLANVGSPLHF. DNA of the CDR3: TGTGCCATCAGTGAGCGTTTGGCAAATGTTGGTTCACCCCTCCACTTT.